Listed here is a single TCR beta chain. Original methodology: Amplification of reference gene primers was used by the study to estimate nucleated cell counts. Method: immunoSEQ multiplex PCR; TCRdb's copy keeps in-frame clones and lacks some. The V and J calls and clone size were taken over from that table, and D and trimming were inferred from the DNA. The table shows fewer than 350,000 clones, with roughly 90% occurring only once. The data are from a study of blood T cell repertoires in COVID-19. Study-level background: Both acute and convalescent COVID-19 samples were obtained from the United States, Italy and Spain.

CDR1 and CDR2 from the germline V gene are GTSNPN and SVGIG (reference sequence). The CDR3 contains 14 residues. V lost 0 bases to trimming and J lost 5 bases, with 13 bases between them. Those enrolled, adults aged about 18 to 89 years, came from under 25 US areas. The TCR sequence derives from a woman aged 25 to 39 who had recovered from COVID-19. The sample comprised PBMCs or T cells enriched from blood (not recorded which). The chain combines TRBV30 with TRBJ1-1; tentative D call: TRBD1 (6 bases). CDR3 in DNA: TGTGCCTGGAGTGTAAGTGACAGGCAGACTGAAGCTTTCTTT. Translation: CAWSVSDRQTEAFF. The whole variable domain, remainder taken from reference TRBV30 and TRBJ1-1, is SQTIHQWPATLVQPVGSPLSLECTVEGTSNPNLYWYRQAAGRGLQLLFYSVGIGQISSEVPQNLSASRPQDRQFILSSKKLLLSDSGFYLCAWSVSDRQTEAFFGQGTRLTVV.